Here is one TCR beta chain with its context. Its antigen is still unknown. This specimen belongs to a study of OX40 agonist ivuxolimab in advanced cancers. Study-level background: It was permissible to have had prior anti-PD-1, anti-PD-L1 or anti-CTLA-4 therapy, and 40% had some. Whole-study results and caveats: Still undetermined is the antigen specificity of the expanded peripheral T cells.

The CDR3 is 14 amino acids. The V segment lost 4 bases and the J segment 5 bases; nucleotides outside the gene matches: 7. Per germline, CDR1 SGDLS and CDR2 YYNGEE. Generated by immunoSEQ multiplex PCR, the TCRdb table keeps only in-frame clones and is missing some. The sample contains 50,000 to 65,000 clones, more than 80% of which appear only once. The TCR was taken from an adult with an advanced solid tumor such as melanoma, head and neck, liver or kidney cancer. The source was CD4+ or CD8+ T cells sorted from blood, collected in a trial of the OX40 agonist ivuxolimab. The chain joins TRBV9 to TRBJ2-5; 8 nucleotides match TRBD1. As DNA, the CDR3 is TGTGCCAGCAGCCCCTGGACAGGGATTGAGACCCAGTACTTC. It translates to CASSPWTGIETQYF.